This T cell receptor (beta chain) stems from a study of blood T cell repertoires in COVID-19. The wider study: Collection of acute and convalescent COVID-19 samples took place in the United States, Italy and Spain. Nucleic acid was either cDNA or gDNA, and it came from T cells, B-cell-depleted T cells, or PBMCs.

Assay: immunoSEQ multiplex PCR; the TCRdb copy retains only in-frame clones and omits some. The repertoire consists of about 300,000 clones, with roughly 89% occurring once and the leading ten covering roughly 4.3%. The sample holds a few counts of this clone. The age range of participants was 18 to 89 years, with residence in some 25 US areas. This CDR3 is built from 14 residues. Trimming cost V 4 bases and J 0 bases; bases outside gene matches: 3. Germline V gene lookup returns CDR1 SGHNT and CDR2 YENEEA. The sequencing sample was made of PBMCs or T cells enriched from blood (not recorded which). This chain connects TRBV11-3 to TRBJ2-7; 7 positions agree with TRBD1. The origin of this receptor is a woman under 30 with acute COVID-19. CDR3 in DNA: TGTGCCAGCAGCTGGGGGACAGCCTCCTACGAGCAGTACTTC. Translating gives CASSWGTASYEQYF.